This T cell receptor (beta chain) was sequenced in a study of T-cell reconstitution after alpha-beta-depleted transplantation in children. Regarding the study as a whole: Reportedly, only several hundred clones from non-depleted graft cells drove alpha-beta T-cell counts at about two months.

As concerns this clonotype: Its antigen is unidentified.

The CDR3 has 17 amino acids. Trimming pared 2 bases from V and 0 bases from J, leaving 11 bases between. It was with unique molecular identifiers that the TCRbeta library was prepared. Each CDR3 protein is one row after TCRdb ran MiXCR on the PCR reads. The sample has approximately 270,000 distinct CDR3 sequences, 20% to 30% seen once. This clonotype originated in a female patient between 2 and 15 years old who had a stem cell transplant for congenital amegakaryocytic thrombocytopenia, so the T cells may come from the graft donor. The sequencing used PBMCs, mostly from graft donor cells, collected 360 days after TCRalphabeta/CD19-depleted stem cell transplant. The V and J genes are TRBV12-3 or TRBV12-4 and TRBJ1-6; weak D call: TRBD1 (5 bases). CDR3 sequence: CASSLRSGSSYNSPLHF. The DNA for the CDR3 is TGTGCCAGCAGTTTAAGGTCAGGGAGCTCCTATAATTCACCCCTCCACTTT.